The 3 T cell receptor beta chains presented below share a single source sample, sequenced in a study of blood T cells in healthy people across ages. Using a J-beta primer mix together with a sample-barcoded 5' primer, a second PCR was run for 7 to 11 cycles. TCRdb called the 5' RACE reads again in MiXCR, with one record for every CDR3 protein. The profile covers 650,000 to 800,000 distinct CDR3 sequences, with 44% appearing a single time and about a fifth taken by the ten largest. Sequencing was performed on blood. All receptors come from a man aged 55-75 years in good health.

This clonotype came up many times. Written as DNA, the CDR3 is TGTGCCAGCAGCCACAAGTACGAGCAGTACTTC. It yields the protein CASSHKYEQYF. The chain links TRBV7-2 to TRBJ2-7; D remains unclear. Trimming stripped 5 bases from V and 4 bases from J, with 6 bases between. The germline CDR1 and CDR2 sequences are SGHTA and FQGNSA. The CDR3 runs to 11 residues.

The CDR3 sequence: CSVPSTEAFF. As DNA, the CDR3 is TGCAGCGTCCCAAGCACAGAAGCTTTCTTT. This rearrangement joins TRBV29-1 to TRBJ1-1; D not certain. This CDR3 spans 10 amino acids. The germline gives CDR1 SQVTM, CDR2 ANQGSEA. Trimming removed 6 bases at V and 8 bases at J, with 10 bases between.

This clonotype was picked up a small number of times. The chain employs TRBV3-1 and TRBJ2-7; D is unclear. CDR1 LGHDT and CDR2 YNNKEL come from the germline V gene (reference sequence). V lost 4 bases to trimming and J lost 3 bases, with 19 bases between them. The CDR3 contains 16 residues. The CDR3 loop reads CASSPGSLYTNYEQYF. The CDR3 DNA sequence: TGTGCCAGCAGCCCCGGTTCCCTGTACACAAACTACGAGCAGTACTTC.